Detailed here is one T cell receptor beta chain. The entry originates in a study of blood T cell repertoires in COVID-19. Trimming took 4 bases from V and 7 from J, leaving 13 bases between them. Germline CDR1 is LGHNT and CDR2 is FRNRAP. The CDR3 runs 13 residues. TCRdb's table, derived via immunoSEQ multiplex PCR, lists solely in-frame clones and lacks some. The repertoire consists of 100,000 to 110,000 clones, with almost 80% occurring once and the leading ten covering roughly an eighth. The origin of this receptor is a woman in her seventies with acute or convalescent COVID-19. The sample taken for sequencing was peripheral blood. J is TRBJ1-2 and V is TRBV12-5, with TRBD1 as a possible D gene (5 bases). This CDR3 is CASGSVSQGGYTF. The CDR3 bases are TGTGCTAGTGGTTCGGTCTCGCAGGGTGGCTACACCTTC.